This is a list of T cell receptor beta chains from one sample in a study of memory CD4+ T cells and cytomegalovirus serostatus. The protocol was immunoSEQ multiplex PCR, while the TCRdb copy is restricted to in-frame clones and leaves out a portion. Among tens of thousands of clones listed, 82% were seen once. The specimen sequenced was memory CD4+ T cells from blood. These receptors all stem from an adult in good health and CMV-seronegative. The CDR3 runs from the conserved cysteine through the conserved F or W. D genes are given only for firm matches. Part of the rows lack a size; the others show once, few, many or a class for expanded clones.

clone_size: .; v_call: TRBV2; d_call: .; j_call: TRBJ2-1; cdr3_nt: TGTGCCAGCAGTGAGGACTACAATGAGCAGTTCTTC; cdr3_aa: CASSEDYNEQFF
clone_size: .; v_call: TRBV15; d_call: .; j_call: TRBJ1-4; cdr3_nt: TGTGCCACCGGGGCCCGCGGGGAAAAACTGTTTTTT; cdr3_aa: CATGARGEKLFF
clone_size: .; v_call: TRBV5-4; d_call: TRBD2; j_call: TRBJ2-1; cdr3_nt: TGTGCCAGCAGCCCGTCTAGCGGGGGGGGATCGAATGAGCAGTTCTTC; cdr3_aa: CASSPSSGGGSNEQFF
clone_size: .; v_call: TRBV7-9; d_call: TRBD2; j_call: TRBJ2-3; cdr3_nt: TGTGCCAGCAGCCTCTCTAGCGGGTATAGCACAGATACGCAGTATTTT; cdr3_aa: CASSLSSGYSTDTQYF
clone_size: .; v_call: TRBV28; d_call: .; j_call: TRBJ1-5; cdr3_nt: TGTGCCAGCAGTTTGCCCGAGGGCCATCAGCCCCAGCATTTT; cdr3_aa: CASSLPEGHQPQHF
clone_size: few; v_call: TRBV10-3; d_call: TRBD1; j_call: TRBJ1-1; cdr3_nt: TGTGCCATCACGGGACAGCTGAACACTGAAGCTTTCTTT; cdr3_aa: CAITGQLNTEAFF
clone_size: .; v_call: TRBV11-2; d_call: .; j_call: TRBJ2-5; cdr3_nt: TGTGCCAGCAGCCCCTGGATGGACATGGTGAGAGAGACCCAGTACTTC; cdr3_aa: CASSPWMDMVRETQYF
clone_size: .; v_call: TRBV19; d_call: .; j_call: TRBJ2-3; cdr3_nt: TGTGCCAGTAGTATCCGGTGGACAGATACGCAGTATTTT; cdr3_aa: CASSIRWTDTQYF
clone_size: .; v_call: TRBV7-2; d_call: .; j_call: TRBJ1-3; cdr3_nt: TGTGCCAGCAGCTGGGGGGGGGTAGACGGAAACACCATATATTTT; cdr3_aa: CASSWGGVDGNTIYF
clone_size: .; v_call: TRBV28; d_call: TRBD1; j_call: TRBJ1-1; cdr3_nt: TGTGCCAGCAGTACCCGACAGGGGGCGCCGACTGAAGCTTTCTTT; cdr3_aa: CASSTRQGAPTEAFF
clone_size: .; v_call: TRBV4-2; d_call: .; j_call: TRBJ2-7; cdr3_nt: TGTGCCAGCAGCTTTCGGGGAGAATACGAGCAGTACTTC; cdr3_aa: CASSFRGEYEQYF
clone_size: .; v_call: TRBV5-4; d_call: .; j_call: TRBJ1-1; cdr3_nt: TGTGCCAGCAGCTTGGCCCCGGACAGGAACACTGAAGCTTTCTTT; cdr3_aa: CASSLAPDRNTEAFF
clone_size: .; v_call: TRBV29-1; d_call: .; j_call: TRBJ1-2; cdr3_nt: TGCAGCGTGAAACAGGGTTGGTATGGCTACACCTTC; cdr3_aa: CSVKQGWYGYTF
clone_size: .; v_call: TRBV18; d_call: .; j_call: TRBJ1-1; cdr3_nt: TGTGCCAGCTCAAAGGACCGGGGGACTGAAGCTTTCTTT; cdr3_aa: CASSKDRGTEAFF
clone_size: once; v_call: TRBV7-8; d_call: .; j_call: TRBJ2-1; cdr3_nt: TGTGCCAGCAGCGTCGGAGGGCCCTACAATGAGCAGTTCTTC; cdr3_aa: CASSVGGPYNEQFF
clone_size: .; v_call: TRBV4-2; d_call: TRBD1; j_call: TRBJ1-2; cdr3_nt: TGTGCCAGCAGCCCCTCGGGACAGGGGGACTATGGCTACACCTTC; cdr3_aa: CASSPSGQGDYGYTF
clone_size: few; v_call: TRBV9; d_call: .; j_call: TRBJ1-5; cdr3_nt: TGTGCCAGCAGCGTAGATGGGGAGATGGTACCCCAGCATTTT; cdr3_aa: CASSVDGEMVPQHF
clone_size: .; v_call: TRBV28; d_call: .; j_call: TRBJ2-2; cdr3_nt: TGTGCCCCGCTAGGATGCGGTAGGGGCACCGGGGAGCTGTTTTTT; cdr3_aa: CAPLGCGRGTGELFF
clone_size: .; v_call: TRBV6-1; d_call: .; j_call: TRBJ2-4; cdr3_nt: TGTGCCAGCAAAGCGGAAGCTCTCTCCATTCAGTACTTC; cdr3_aa: CASKAEALSIQYF
clone_size: .; v_call: TRBV12-5; d_call: .; j_call: TRBJ2-5; cdr3_nt: TGTGCTAGTGGTTTGGGGACGTCGGCGGAGACCCAGTACTTC; cdr3_aa: CASGLGTSAETQYF
clone_size: .; v_call: TRBV4-3; d_call: .; j_call: TRBJ1-2; cdr3_nt: TGCGCCAGCAGCCAAGGAGTCCGATCCGGGGTCGATGGCTACACCTTC; cdr3_aa: CASSQGVRSGVDGYTF
clone_size: once; v_call: TRBV4-2; d_call: TRBD2; j_call: TRBJ2-4; cdr3_nt: TGTGCCAGCAGCCAAGAGGGACTAGCGGGGCTCGCCAAAAACATTCAGTACTTC; cdr3_aa: CASSQEGLAGLAKNIQYF
clone_size: once; v_call: TRBV30; d_call: TRBD1; j_call: TRBJ2-3; cdr3_nt: TGTGCCTGGAGGCAGGGGGCCGGCACAGATACGCAGTATTTT; cdr3_aa: CAWRQGAGTDTQYF
clone_size: .; v_call: TRBV18; d_call: .; j_call: TRBJ1-2; cdr3_nt: TGTGCCAGCTCACCCCCGGGTGGGCAGTCTAACTATGGCTACACCTTC; cdr3_aa: CASSPPGGQSNYGYTF